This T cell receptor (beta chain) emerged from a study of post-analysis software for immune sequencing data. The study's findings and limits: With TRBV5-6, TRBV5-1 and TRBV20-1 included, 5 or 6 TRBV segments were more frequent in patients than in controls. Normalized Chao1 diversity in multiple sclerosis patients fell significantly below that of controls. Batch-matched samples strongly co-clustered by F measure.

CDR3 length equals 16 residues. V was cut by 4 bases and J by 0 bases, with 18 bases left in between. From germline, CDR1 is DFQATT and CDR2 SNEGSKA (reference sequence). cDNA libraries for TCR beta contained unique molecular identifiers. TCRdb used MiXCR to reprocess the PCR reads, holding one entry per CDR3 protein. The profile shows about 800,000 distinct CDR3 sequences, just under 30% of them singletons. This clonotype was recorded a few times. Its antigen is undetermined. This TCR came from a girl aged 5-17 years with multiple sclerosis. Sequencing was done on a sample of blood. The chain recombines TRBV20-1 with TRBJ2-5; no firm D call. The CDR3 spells CSATKALTMYQETQYF. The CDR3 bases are TGCAGTGCTACAAAGGCGCTAACCATGTACCAAGAGACCCAGTACTTC.